This T cell receptor beta chain was captured in a study of brain T cells in children with intractable seizures (dated by TCRdb to about 2021). Notes on the research overall: Resected brain tissue from 50 or so pediatric epilepsy surgery cases was initially screened for immune gene transcripts with a NanoString immunology panel. Among the roughly twelve selected surgery cases, eight also had pre-surgery blood sequenced, leaving four with brain tissue only.

Worth noting for this clone: The antigen this receptor binds is unknown. One base away there is no much larger clone; base qualities are not given.

V is pared back by 4 bases and J by 0 bases, with 11 bases lying between the germline termini. CDR1 and CDR2, looked up from the germline V gene, are SGHRS and YFSETQ. The CDR3, from cysteine to phenylalanine, totals 16 residues. This entry keeps only the CDR3 DNA: 48 bases, framed from base 1. The sample's time point label, decoded: blood from clinic visit 5 months post-surgery; TSC patient then seizure free. The surgery cases that showed the highest brain T cell transcript signatures were chosen for TCR beta chain sequencing of brain tissue, and of blood when it was available. Patients had been treated with at least one anti-epileptic drug before surgery. The TCR-sequenced patients were children whose drug-resistant epilepsy was caused by tuberous sclerosis complex, focal cortical dysplasia, Rasmussen encephalitis or hemimegalencephaly. Bulk genomic DNA was isolated from unsorted brain tissue and whole blood using the Monarch genomic DNA purification kit.

The immunoSEQ assay was used to generate TCR beta chain sequences from genomic DNA. In the paper's pipeline: CDR3 sequences that did not begin with the conserved framework cysteine at position 104 were removed manually. To get clonality, the normalized Shannon's Diversity Index was subtracted from one, giving values from 0 (maximal diversity) to 1 (oligoclonal). Differences in the frequency of the same CDR3 between samples, such as brain versus blood, were assessed with chi-squared comparison-of-proportions tests. Public clonotypes were identified by searching immuneACCESS, and similarity to known antiviral clonotypes was assessed with the VDJdb browser. Drawn from immuneACCESS, this table holds only the in-frame rearrangements with V and J called that TCRdb kept. Clones are partly lost; checked studies trace under half to an unresolved V gene and leave the rest unexplained. D and trimming were read from the DNA, whereas the V and J calls and clone size are those reported in that table. In this sample the table shows around 340,000 clones, 85% to 95% of which occur a single time. Jointly, the top ten make up around 5% of the sample.

What the study reported, not specific to this receptor: Because sequencing depth was different between pre-surgery and post-surgery blood, clones absent from the pre-surgery sample may reflect undersampling. Viral specificity was inferred solely from CDR3 sequence similarity, and the HCMV serostatus of the patients was not known.

The V gene is TRBV5-1 and the J gene is TRBJ2-6; the D gene is perhaps TRBD1 or TRBD2, as each covers 6 bases. The sequencing here drew on peripheral blood, taken approximately 5 months after surgery. The sequence came from a boy under three years old with tuberous sclerosis and intractable seizures. CDR3 protein: CASSAGHFSGANVLTF. The DNA sequence is TGCGCCAGCAGCGCGGGACATTTCTCTGGGGCCAACGTCCTGACTTTC.